The entry below describes one T cell receptor beta chain. The data are from a study of cytomegalovirus exposure and HLA in healthy donors. The repertoire was sequenced with immunoSEQ multiplex PCR; TCRdb's copy has only in-frame clones and lacks some. Of about 170,000 clones in the sample, 85% to 90% are singletons; the top ten hold about a tenth. Germline CDR1 reads SGHVS; CDR2 reads FNYEAQ. This CDR3 is 17 amino acids long. Trimming took 2 bases from V and 4 from J, leaving 17 bases between them. The specimen was PBMCs. This receptor was taken from a woman aged 18-29 years in good health and CMV-seropositive. The chain recombines TRBV7-6 with TRBJ2-2, with D perhaps matching TRBD1 (6 bases). The CDR3 DNA follows: TGTGCCAGCAGCTTAATATCGACAGGCGGAGGCACCGGGGAGCTGTTTTTT. This encodes CASSLISTGGGTGELFF.